This TCR beta chain appears in the sequencing data of a study of blood T cells in healthy people across ages. Next came a second PCR, run for about 7 to 12 cycles, which used a sample-barcoded 5' primer along with a J-beta primer mix. TCRdb re-derived calls from the 5' RACE reads in MiXCR, one entry per CDR3 protein. The table lists fewer than 950,000 distinct CDR3 sequences, 35% to 40% of them singletons. Concerning this clonotype itself: Its antigen remains unknown.

Germline trimming cut 6 bases from V and 7 bases from J; bases unmatched to any gene: 5. Germline lookup yields CDR1 SNHLY and CDR2 FYNNEI. CDR3 length: 13 amino acids. Study-wide points: In long-lived donors, naive CD4+ cell counts and diversity exceeded those of aged donors. The study could not conclusively compare naive and antigen-experienced cells, given its unsorted PBMCs.

The source material was blood. The V and J genes are TRBV2 and TRBJ2-2, with 7 bases matching TRBD1. The sequence came from a man aged 18 to 30 in good health. CDR3 coding DNA: TGTGCCAGCAGCACAGGGGCCAGCGGGGAGCTGTTTTTT. Protein sequence: CASSTGASGELFF.